The rows below give T cell receptor beta chains drawn from one sample of a study of T cells in Graves' hyperthyroidism and ophthalmopathy. Each CDR3 protein is one row after TCRdb ran MiXCR on the multiplex PCR reads. The sample holds fewer than 650,000 distinct CDR3 sequences, approximately 15% seen once. The sequencing sample was made of blood. Source of these receptors: a woman aged 35 to 49 with Graves' ophthalmopathy. Each CDR3 is given with its conserved first and last residue. Each record gives: V gene, J gene, CDR3 protein.

TRBV28,TRBJ2-5,CASSRGQGSETQYF
TRBV28,TRBJ1-5,CASSYRNRLEQPQHF
TRBV28,TRBJ2-7,CASSLGQGGDEQYF
TRBV30,TRBJ2-7,CAYSGTGGEQYF
TRBV12-5,TRBJ2-5,CASGRWGETQYF
TRBV15,TRBJ2-5,CATSSEGRNDGTQYF
TRBV18,TRBJ2-7,CASSPPQGSYEQYF
TRBV12-3/TRBV12-4,TRBJ2-7,CASSGSGVGYEQYF
TRBV10-1,TRBJ1-1,CASSESGRGAMAEAFF
TRBV11-2,TRBJ1-2,CASSPLGGYNYGYTF